This record concerns one TCR beta chain sequence. This sample is drawn from a study of blood T cell repertoires in COVID-19. Study background: Specimens from acute and convalescent COVID-19 originated in the United States, Italy and Spain. Sources were T cells, B-cell-depleted T cells, or PBMCs; the material itself was cDNA or gDNA.

Original processing notes: From reference gene primer amplification, estimates of nucleated cell counts were derived. Method: immunoSEQ multiplex PCR; TCRdb's copy keeps in-frame clones and lacks some. V and J calls and clone size are those listed in that table; D and trimming were worked out from the DNA. This table has around 150,000 clones, approximately 79% appearing once. Trimming at V came to 4 bases and at J to 8 bases, leaving 9 bases not matched to a gene. This CDR3 is built from 15 residues. Germline loops: CDR1 SGHRS, CDR2 YFSETQ. The rearrangement uses TRBV5-1 and TRBJ1-2, with TRBD1 matching over 12 bases. The TCR originated in a woman of 80 years or more with acute or convalescent COVID-19. Input material: peripheral blood. CDR3 sequence reads: CASSETPGTGGGYTF. The DNA of the CDR3 is TGCGCCAGCAGCGAAACTCCCGGGACAGGGGGCGGCTACACCTTC.